The rows below give T cell receptor beta chains drawn from one sample of a study of T-cell memory formation after mild COVID-19. Via MiXCR, TCRdb re-called the 5' RACE reads, giving one row per CDR3 protein. This table holds 550,000 to 650,000 distinct CDR3 sequences, roughly 17% found once. Sequencing was carried out using PBMCs or a T cell subset sorted from them (not recorded which). The receptors were gathered from an adult woman who had mild COVID-19 (a few samples of this study predate the infection). Cell type and time point are not known. The CDR3 runs from the conserved cysteine through the conserved F or W. The D gene is left open where the match is weak. Clone size, where shown, is once, few, many, or a class for clones that have expanded.

j_call: TRBJ1-4; clone_size: -; v_call: TRBV3-1; d_call: TRBD1; cdr3_nt: TGTGCCAGCAGCCAAAGTCCCGGGACAGGGGATGAAAAACTGTTTTTT; cdr3_aa: CASSQSPGTGDEKLFF
j_call: TRBJ1-2; clone_size: few; v_call: TRBV4-1; d_call: -; cdr3_nt: TGCGCCAGCAGCCAAGTGGGGCAGGGGAATGGCTACACCTTC; cdr3_aa: CASSQVGQGNGYTF
j_call: TRBJ1-1; clone_size: -; v_call: TRBV13; d_call: -; cdr3_nt: TGTGCCAGCAGCCTCATGATTCAGGGGCTGAACACTGAAGCTTTCTTT; cdr3_aa: CASSLMIQGLNTEAFF
j_call: TRBJ1-1; clone_size: -; v_call: TRBV7-9; d_call: TRBD1; cdr3_nt: TGTGCCAGCAGCTTAGAAGGGGGCGTGAACACTGAAGCTTACTTT; cdr3_aa: CASSLEGGVNTEAYF
j_call: TRBJ1-6; clone_size: -; v_call: TRBV4-1; d_call: -; cdr3_nt: TGCGCCAGCAGCCAAGATTGGGGGGGGATGGATTCACCCCTCCACTTT; cdr3_aa: CASSQDWGGMDSPLHF
j_call: TRBJ1-3; clone_size: many; v_call: TRBV29-1; d_call: -; cdr3_nt: TGCAGCGTTGGAGGCTCCTCTGGAAACACCATATATTTT; cdr3_aa: CSVGGSSGNTIYF
j_call: TRBJ1-5; clone_size: -; v_call: TRBV5-6; d_call: -; cdr3_nt: TGTGCCAGCAGCTTGGGGAGTAGCCCGGGGCCCCAGCATTTT; cdr3_aa: CASSLGSSPGPQHF
j_call: TRBJ2-5; clone_size: -; v_call: TRBV5-1; d_call: -; cdr3_nt: TGCGCCAGCAGCGCATCTCTGGGGGAGACCCAGTACTTC; cdr3_aa: CASSASLGETQYF
j_call: TRBJ2-7; clone_size: few; v_call: TRBV6-2/TRBV6-3; d_call: TRBD2; cdr3_nt: TGTGCCAGCAGTCCTGGGACTAGCGGTAGCTCCTACGAGCAGTACTTC; cdr3_aa: CASSPGTSGSSYEQYF
j_call: TRBJ2-1; clone_size: -; v_call: TRBV13; d_call: TRBD1; cdr3_nt: TGTGCCAGCAGCTTAGTCACCGGGACAGGACCGCGATACTCGCAGTTCTTC; cdr3_aa: CASSLVTGTGPRYSQFF
j_call: TRBJ2-3; clone_size: -; v_call: TRBV7-2; d_call: TRBD1; cdr3_nt: TGTGCCAGCAGCTTAGAGCTCAGGGGGCCAGATACGCAGTATTTT; cdr3_aa: CASSLELRGPDTQYF
j_call: TRBJ2-3; clone_size: -; v_call: TRBV19; d_call: -; cdr3_nt: TGTGCCAGTACCCTTACCCCCTCGAAGGATACGCAGTATTTT; cdr3_aa: CASTLTPSKDTQYF
j_call: TRBJ2-6; clone_size: -; v_call: TRBV7-3; d_call: -; cdr3_nt: TGTGCCAGCAGCTTTTCCGGGAGTGCTGGGGCCAACGTCCTGACTTTC; cdr3_aa: CASSFSGSAGANVLTF
j_call: TRBJ1-2; clone_size: few; v_call: TRBV6-2/TRBV6-3; d_call: -; cdr3_nt: TGTGCCAGCAGTTACCGCGACAGGCCCAGGGGTGGCTACACCTTC; cdr3_aa: CASSYRDRPRGGYTF
j_call: TRBJ2-5; clone_size: few; v_call: TRBV4-1; d_call: -; cdr3_nt: TGCGCCAGCAGCCCGGCGAGGGGTGATGGGGAGACCCAGTACTTC; cdr3_aa: CASSPARGDGETQYF
j_call: TRBJ1-1; clone_size: few; v_call: TRBV9; d_call: -; cdr3_nt: TGTGCCAGCAGCGTAGTTCGAGGGAACACTGAAGCTTTCTTT; cdr3_aa: CASSVVRGNTEAFF
j_call: TRBJ2-4; clone_size: -; v_call: TRBV20-1; d_call: -; cdr3_nt: TGCAGTGCTGCCCGGACGGGGGCCAAAAACATTCAGTACTTC; cdr3_aa: CSAARTGAKNIQYF
j_call: TRBJ1-3; clone_size: -; v_call: TRBV5-1; d_call: -; cdr3_nt: TGCGCCAGCAGCCCATACCAGGGTGCCGACACCATATATTTT; cdr3_aa: CASSPYQGADTIYF
j_call: TRBJ2-3; clone_size: -; v_call: TRBV5-1; d_call: TRBD1; cdr3_nt: TGCGCCAGCAGCTTGAATGACAGGGGCACAGATACGCAGTATTTT; cdr3_aa: CASSLNDRGTDTQYF
j_call: TRBJ1-5; clone_size: few; v_call: TRBV2; d_call: -; cdr3_nt: TGTGCCAGCAGTGAGGGCAGGCATCAGCCCCAGCATTTT; cdr3_aa: CASSEGRHQPQHF
j_call: TRBJ2-3; clone_size: few; v_call: TRBV7-9; d_call: -; cdr3_nt: TGTGCCAGCAGCCCCGAAGGGATGGCAGATACGCAGTATTTT; cdr3_aa: CASSPEGMADTQYF
j_call: TRBJ2-1; clone_size: -; v_call: TRBV5-1; d_call: -; cdr3_nt: TGCGCCAGCAGCTCAGAAAATGGACAGTACAATGAGCAGTTCTTC; cdr3_aa: CASSSENGQYNEQFF
j_call: TRBJ2-7; clone_size: -; v_call: TRBV18; d_call: -; cdr3_nt: TGTGCCAGCTCATCTAAGAACACAGGGCCCTACGAGCAGTACTTC; cdr3_aa: CASSSKNTGPYEQYF
j_call: TRBJ2-1; clone_size: few; v_call: TRBV12-3/TRBV12-4; d_call: -; cdr3_nt: TGTGCCAGCACCTCCGGAACTAGCAATGAGCAGTTCTTC; cdr3_aa: CASTSGTSNEQFF
j_call: TRBJ2-1; clone_size: many; v_call: TRBV5-6; d_call: -; cdr3_nt: TGTGCCAGCACCCGAGCGTCCTCATTCTACAATGAGCAGTTCTTC; cdr3_aa: CASTRASSFYNEQFF
j_call: TRBJ1-2; clone_size: -; v_call: TRBV9; d_call: -; cdr3_nt: TGTGCCAGCAGCCCCCGCTGGAGCGGTGATACAAACTATGGCTACACCTTC; cdr3_aa: CASSPRWSGDTNYGYTF
j_call: TRBJ1-2; clone_size: -; v_call: TRBV10-3; d_call: TRBD1; cdr3_nt: TGTGCCATCAGAGTGACAGGGGCCTATGGCTACACCTTC; cdr3_aa: CAIRVTGAYGYTF
j_call: TRBJ2-2; clone_size: few; v_call: TRBV4-1; d_call: TRBD1; cdr3_nt: TGCGCCAGCAGCCAAGATCGGCGGACAGGGGGCGCGTACGGGGAGCTGTTTTTT; cdr3_aa: CASSQDRRTGGAYGELFF
j_call: TRBJ2-2; clone_size: once; v_call: TRBV30; d_call: -; cdr3_nt: TGTGCCTGGACCGGACGGAGCACCGGGGAGCTGTTTTTT; cdr3_aa: CAWTGRSTGELFF
j_call: TRBJ1-1; clone_size: -; v_call: TRBV7-2; d_call: -; cdr3_nt: TGTGCCAGCAGCTTAGAGTCGGGCACTGAAGCTTTCTTT; cdr3_aa: CASSLESGTEAFF
j_call: TRBJ2-7; clone_size: few; v_call: TRBV10-3; d_call: TRBD1; cdr3_nt: TGTGCCATCAGGGGACAGGGGGACTCCTACGAGCAGTACTTC; cdr3_aa: CAIRGQGDSYEQYF
j_call: TRBJ2-7; clone_size: many; v_call: TRBV2; d_call: TRBD1; cdr3_nt: TGTGCCAGCACCTTCTTGAGGGACAGCGAGCAGTACTTC; cdr3_aa: CASTFLRDSEQYF
j_call: TRBJ2-3; clone_size: -; v_call: TRBV7-2; d_call: -; cdr3_nt: TGTGCCAGCACGTCTCCTACCCTCTCAGGGGGCACAGATACGCAGTATTTT; cdr3_aa: CASTSPTLSGGTDTQYF
j_call: TRBJ2-7; clone_size: few; v_call: TRBV6-2/TRBV6-3; d_call: -; cdr3_nt: TGTGCCAGCACTCATACCTACGAGCAGTACTTC; cdr3_aa: CASTHTYEQYF
j_call: TRBJ2-1; clone_size: few; v_call: TRBV5-1; d_call: -; cdr3_nt: TGCGCCAGCAGCTTGTCAGGGCCCAGTCGCCTCGAGCAGTTCTTC; cdr3_aa: CASSLSGPSRLEQFF
j_call: TRBJ1-2; clone_size: -; v_call: TRBV20-1; d_call: -; cdr3_nt: TGCAGTGCTAGTTCGGGTAATGGCTACACCTTC; cdr3_aa: CSASSGNGYTF
j_call: TRBJ2-3; clone_size: -; v_call: TRBV3-1; d_call: -; cdr3_nt: TGTGCCAGCAGCCAAGAAGGAGGCTACCGGGACTCGGGGCCGGGCACAGATACGCAGTATTTT; cdr3_aa: CASSQEGGYRDSGPGTDTQYF
j_call: TRBJ2-7; clone_size: few; v_call: TRBV10-3; d_call: -; cdr3_nt: TGTGCCATCAGTGAGTCCTTAAGACTCTCCTCACACGAGCAGTACTTC; cdr3_aa: CAISESLRLSSHEQYF
j_call: TRBJ2-2; clone_size: few; v_call: TRBV7-3; d_call: TRBD2; cdr3_nt: TGTGCCAGCAGCCTCGGACTAGCGGGAGTCACCGGGGAGCTGTTTTTT; cdr3_aa: CASSLGLAGVTGELFF
j_call: TRBJ2-1; clone_size: many; v_call: TRBV7-3; d_call: TRBD2; cdr3_nt: TGTGCCAGCAGCTTAGGCGGCGGGGGGAGCTACAATGAGCAGTTCTTC; cdr3_aa: CASSLGGGGSYNEQFF
j_call: TRBJ1-3; clone_size: few; v_call: TRBV28; d_call: -; cdr3_nt: TGTGCCAGCAGTTCCGGGTCCTCTGGAAACACCATATATTTT; cdr3_aa: CASSSGSSGNTIYF
j_call: TRBJ2-1; clone_size: many; v_call: TRBV5-1; d_call: -; cdr3_nt: TGCGCCAGCACCCCTTCCTCCTACAATGAGCAGTTCTTC; cdr3_aa: CASTPSSYNEQFF
j_call: TRBJ2-7; clone_size: -; v_call: TRBV7-7; d_call: -; cdr3_nt: TGTGCTAGCAGCCCGTGGAGGGGGGCCGAGCAGTACTTC; cdr3_aa: CASSPWRGAEQYF
j_call: TRBJ2-2; clone_size: once; v_call: TRBV9; d_call: -; cdr3_nt: TGTGCCAGCAGCGAGGGCCCGGGGGATCCGAACACCGGGGAGCTGTTTTTT; cdr3_aa: CASSEGPGDPNTGELFF
j_call: TRBJ2-5; clone_size: -; v_call: TRBV5-1; d_call: -; cdr3_nt: TGCGCCAGCAGCCTTCAGGGGTGGTCCCAAGAGACCCAGTACTTC; cdr3_aa: CASSLQGWSQETQYF
j_call: TRBJ2-3; clone_size: -; v_call: TRBV7-6; d_call: -; cdr3_nt: TGTGCCAGCAGCTTAGCGCAGCGGTCAGGTACGCAGTATTTT; cdr3_aa: CASSLAQRSGTQYF
j_call: TRBJ2-5; clone_size: -; v_call: TRBV6-4; d_call: -; cdr3_nt: TGTGCCAGCAGTGACACGAAAGAGACCCAGTACTTC; cdr3_aa: CASSDTKETQYF
j_call: TRBJ2-5; clone_size: -; v_call: TRBV15; d_call: TRBD1; cdr3_nt: TGTGCCACCAGAACTAGACAGGGAGTGCGAGAGACCCAGTACTTC; cdr3_aa: CATRTRQGVRETQYF
j_call: TRBJ2-7; clone_size: few; v_call: TRBV25-1; d_call: -; cdr3_nt: TGTGCCAGCAGTGAATTGGTTCAGGGAGAATACGAGCAGTACTTC; cdr3_aa: CASSELVQGEYEQYF
j_call: TRBJ2-5; clone_size: many; v_call: TRBV7-2; d_call: -; cdr3_nt: TGTGCCAGCAGCCCGATTGATGGGGCAGCTAGCGAGACCCAGTACTTC; cdr3_aa: CASSPIDGAASETQYF
j_call: TRBJ1-2; clone_size: -; v_call: TRBV20-1; d_call: -; cdr3_nt: TGCAGTGCTAGAGATCTAGGGCGGGCCTATGGCTACACCTTC; cdr3_aa: CSARDLGRAYGYTF
j_call: TRBJ2-7; clone_size: -; v_call: TRBV5-1; d_call: -; cdr3_nt: TGCGCCAGCAGCTTGGCTTCTCGAGACATCTCCTACGAGCAGTACTTC; cdr3_aa: CASSLASRDISYEQYF
j_call: TRBJ1-5; clone_size: few; v_call: TRBV4-2; d_call: -; cdr3_nt: TGTGCCAGCAGCCAAGAGCCCTCTGGCAATCAGCCCCAGCATTTT; cdr3_aa: CASSQEPSGNQPQHF
j_call: TRBJ2-3; clone_size: once; v_call: TRBV20-1; d_call: TRBD2; cdr3_nt: TGCAGTGCTGCGCGGCGGGGGGGCACAGATACGCAGTATTTT; cdr3_aa: CSAARRGGTDTQYF
j_call: TRBJ1-2; clone_size: -; v_call: TRBV7-2; d_call: TRBD1; cdr3_nt: TGTGCCAGCAGCTGGCGTGACAGGGTTCACTATGGCTACACCTTC; cdr3_aa: CASSWRDRVHYGYTF
j_call: TRBJ2-1; clone_size: few; v_call: TRBV20-1; d_call: -; cdr3_nt: TGCAGTGCCCCTAGGGGGATGGGAACCCGCACCGGTTACAATGAGCAGTTCTTC; cdr3_aa: CSAPRGMGTRTGYNEQFF
j_call: TRBJ1-5; clone_size: -; v_call: TRBV20-1; d_call: -; cdr3_nt: TGCAGTGCTAGAGATCCCAGGGCTGGAAGCAATCAGCCCCAGCATTTT; cdr3_aa: CSARDPRAGSNQPQHF